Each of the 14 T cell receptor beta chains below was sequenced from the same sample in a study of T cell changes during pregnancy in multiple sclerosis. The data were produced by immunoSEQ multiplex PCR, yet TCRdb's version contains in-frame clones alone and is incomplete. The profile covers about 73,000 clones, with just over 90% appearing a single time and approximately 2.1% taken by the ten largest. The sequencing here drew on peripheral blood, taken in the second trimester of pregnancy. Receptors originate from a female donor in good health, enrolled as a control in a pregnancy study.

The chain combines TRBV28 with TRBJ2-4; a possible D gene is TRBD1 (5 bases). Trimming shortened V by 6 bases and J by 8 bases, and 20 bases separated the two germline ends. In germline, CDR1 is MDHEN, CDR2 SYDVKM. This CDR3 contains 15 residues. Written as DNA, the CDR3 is TGTGCCAGCAGCCTGGGCGGAGCCATAGGGGACATTCAGTACTTC. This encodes CASSLGGAIGDIQYF.

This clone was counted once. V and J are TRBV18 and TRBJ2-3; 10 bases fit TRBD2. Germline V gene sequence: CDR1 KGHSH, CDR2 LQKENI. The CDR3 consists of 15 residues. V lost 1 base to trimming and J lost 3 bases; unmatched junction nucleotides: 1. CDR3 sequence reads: CASSPLAGGTDTQYF. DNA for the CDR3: TGTGCCAGCTCACCACTAGCGGGGGGAACAGATACGCAGTATTTT.

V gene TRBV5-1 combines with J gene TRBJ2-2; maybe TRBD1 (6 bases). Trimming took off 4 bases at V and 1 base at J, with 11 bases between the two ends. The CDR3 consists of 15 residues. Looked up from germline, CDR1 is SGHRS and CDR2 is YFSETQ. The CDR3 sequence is CASSPPTGNTGELFF. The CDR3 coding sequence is TGCGCCAGCAGCCCCCCGACAGGGAACACCGGGGAGCTGTTTTTT.

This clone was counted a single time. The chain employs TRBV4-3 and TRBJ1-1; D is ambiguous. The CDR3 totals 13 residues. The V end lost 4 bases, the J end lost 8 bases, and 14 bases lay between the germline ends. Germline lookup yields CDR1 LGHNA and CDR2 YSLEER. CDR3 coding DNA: TGCGCCAGCAGCCTTGTTGTGGACTGGGAAGCTTTCTTT. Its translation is CASSLVVDWEAFF.

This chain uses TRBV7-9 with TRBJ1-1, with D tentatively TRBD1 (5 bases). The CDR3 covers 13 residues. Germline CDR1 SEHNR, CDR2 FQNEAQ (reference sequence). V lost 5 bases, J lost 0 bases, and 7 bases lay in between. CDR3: CASSPTVNTEAFF. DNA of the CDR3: TGTGCCAGCAGCCCGACAGTGAACACTGAAGCTTTCTTT.

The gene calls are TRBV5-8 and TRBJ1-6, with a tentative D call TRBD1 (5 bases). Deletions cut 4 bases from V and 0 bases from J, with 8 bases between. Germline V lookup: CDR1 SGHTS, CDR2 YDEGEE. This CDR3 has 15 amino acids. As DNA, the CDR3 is TGTGCCAGCAGCAGGGGTAACTCCTATAATTCACCCCTCCACTTT. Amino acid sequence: CASSRGNSYNSPLHF.

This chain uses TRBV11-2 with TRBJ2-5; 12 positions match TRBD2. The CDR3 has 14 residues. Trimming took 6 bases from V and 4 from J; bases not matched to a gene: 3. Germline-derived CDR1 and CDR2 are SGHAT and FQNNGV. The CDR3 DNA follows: TGTGCCAGCAGACCTAGCGGGGGGGGAGAGACCCAGTACTTC. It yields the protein CASRPSGGGETQYF.

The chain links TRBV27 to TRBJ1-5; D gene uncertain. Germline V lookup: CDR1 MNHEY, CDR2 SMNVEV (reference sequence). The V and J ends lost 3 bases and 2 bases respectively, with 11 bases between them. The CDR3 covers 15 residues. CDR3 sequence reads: CASSFSPRGNQPQHF. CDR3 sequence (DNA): TGTGCCAGCAGTTTTTCACCTCGAGGCAATCAGCCCCAGCATTTT.

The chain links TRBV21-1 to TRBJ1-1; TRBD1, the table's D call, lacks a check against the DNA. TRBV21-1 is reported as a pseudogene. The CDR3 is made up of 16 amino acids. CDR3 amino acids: CASSHWDKPASTEAFF. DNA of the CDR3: TGTGCCAGCAGCCACTGGGACAAACCGGCGAGCACTGAAGCTTTCTTT.

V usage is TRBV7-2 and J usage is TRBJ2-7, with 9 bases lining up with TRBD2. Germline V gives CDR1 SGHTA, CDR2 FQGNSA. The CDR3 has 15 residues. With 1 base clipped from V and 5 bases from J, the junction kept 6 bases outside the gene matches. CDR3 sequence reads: CASSLGRRLADEQYF. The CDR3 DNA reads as TGTGCCAGCAGCTTAGGCAGGAGACTAGCGGACGAGCAGTACTTC.

CDR3 sequence (DNA): TGTGCCAGCAGCCCCCGGGGGGCCGGATATGGCTACACCTTC. This codes for CASSPRGAGYGYTF. This chain uses TRBV5-4 with TRBJ1-2; possible D gene TRBD1, 6 bases. CDR1 SGHNT and CDR2 YYREEE come from the germline V gene (reference sequence). This CDR3 has 14 residues. The V end lost 4 bases, the J end lost 5 bases, and 15 bases lay between the germline ends.

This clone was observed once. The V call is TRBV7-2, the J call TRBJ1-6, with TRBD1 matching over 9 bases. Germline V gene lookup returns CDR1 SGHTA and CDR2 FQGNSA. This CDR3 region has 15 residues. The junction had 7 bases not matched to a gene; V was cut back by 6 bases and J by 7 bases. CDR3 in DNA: TGTGCCAGCAGGCTCGGGACAGGGCAAAATTCACCCCTCCACTTT. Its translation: CASRLGTGQNSPLHF.

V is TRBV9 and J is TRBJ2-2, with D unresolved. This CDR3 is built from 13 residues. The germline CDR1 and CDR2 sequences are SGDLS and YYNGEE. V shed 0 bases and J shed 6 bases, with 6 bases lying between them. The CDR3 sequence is CASSVASAGELFF. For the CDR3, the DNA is TGTGCCAGCAGCGTAGCTTCAGCCGGGGAGCTGTTTTTT.

CDR3 region: CASSPFGQAQETQYF. The CDR3, as DNA: TGTGCCAGCAGTCCATTCGGACAGGCTCAAGAGACCCAGTACTTC. J is TRBJ2-5 and V is TRBV13; 7 nucleotides agree with TRBD1. Trimming at V came to 6 bases and at J to 2 bases, leaving 9 bases not matched to a gene. Germline loops: CDR1 PRHDT, CDR2 FYEKMQ (reference sequence). This CDR3 comprises 15 residues.